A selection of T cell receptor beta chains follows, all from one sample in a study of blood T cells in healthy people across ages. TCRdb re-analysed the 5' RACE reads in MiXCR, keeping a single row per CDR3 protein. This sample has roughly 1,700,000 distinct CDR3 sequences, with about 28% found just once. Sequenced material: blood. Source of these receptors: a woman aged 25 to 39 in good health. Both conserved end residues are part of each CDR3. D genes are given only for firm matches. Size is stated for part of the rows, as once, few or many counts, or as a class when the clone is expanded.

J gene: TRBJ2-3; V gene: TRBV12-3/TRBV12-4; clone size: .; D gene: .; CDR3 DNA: TGTGCCAGCAGCCCCGATTTTAGCACAGATACGCGGTATTTT; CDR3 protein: CASSPDFSTDTRYF
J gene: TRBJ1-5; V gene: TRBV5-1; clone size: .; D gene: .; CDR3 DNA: TGCGCCAGCCCGGGACAACGGCATCAGCCCCAGCATTTT; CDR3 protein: CASPGQRHQPQHF
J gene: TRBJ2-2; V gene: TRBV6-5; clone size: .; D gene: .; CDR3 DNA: TGTGCCGGCAGTTACTCACGTCAGGAGACCGGGGAGCTGTTTTTT; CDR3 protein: CAGSYSRQETGELFF
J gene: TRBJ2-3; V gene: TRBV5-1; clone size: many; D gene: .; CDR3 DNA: TGCGCCAGCAGGGTCATAGATACGCAGTATTTT; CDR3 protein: CASRVIDTQYF
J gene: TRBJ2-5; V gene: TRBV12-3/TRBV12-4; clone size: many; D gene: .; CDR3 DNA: TGTGCCAGCAGTGGGACTGGCGAGACCCAGTACTTC; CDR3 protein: CASSGTGETQYF
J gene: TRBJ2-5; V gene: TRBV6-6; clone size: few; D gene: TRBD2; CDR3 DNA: TGTACCAGCAGTTACTCGAAACGGGGGGGCCGGGAGACCCAGTACTTC; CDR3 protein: CTSSYSKRGGRETQYF
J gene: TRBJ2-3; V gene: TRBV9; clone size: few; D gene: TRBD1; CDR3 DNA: TGTGCCAGCAGCGGCGACAGGGGGCTTCACACAGATACGCAGTATTTT; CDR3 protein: CASSGDRGLHTDTQYF
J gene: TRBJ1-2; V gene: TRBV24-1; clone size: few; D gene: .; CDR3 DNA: TGTGCCACCGTAACCGCCCGGGTATGGAAGGGCTACACCTTC; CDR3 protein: CATVTARVWKGYTF
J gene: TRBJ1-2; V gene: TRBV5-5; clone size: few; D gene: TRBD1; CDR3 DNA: TGTGCCAGCAGCCCAACGGGACAGGGGGTGAGGGGCTACACCTTC; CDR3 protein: CASSPTGQGVRGYTF
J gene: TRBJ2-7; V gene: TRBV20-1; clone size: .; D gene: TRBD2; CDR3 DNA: TGCAGTGCTTGTCGGGGGGTCACCTACGAGCAGTACTTC; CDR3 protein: CSACRGVTYEQYF
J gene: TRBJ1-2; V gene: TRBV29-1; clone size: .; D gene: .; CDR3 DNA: TGCAGCGTTGAAAAGGTTCTTAAGAATGGCTACACCTTC; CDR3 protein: CSVEKVLKNGYTF
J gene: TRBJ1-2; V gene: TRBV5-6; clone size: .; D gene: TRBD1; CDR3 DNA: TGTGCCGGCAGCTCGGACAGGGGACACTATGGCTACACCTTC; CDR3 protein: CAGSSDRGHYGYTF
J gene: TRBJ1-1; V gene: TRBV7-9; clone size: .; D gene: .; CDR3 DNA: TGTGCCAGCAGCTCCGGACCGGTGAACACTGAAGCTTTCTTT; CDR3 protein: CASSSGPVNTEAFF
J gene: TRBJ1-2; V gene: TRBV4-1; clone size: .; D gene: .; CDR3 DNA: TGCGCCAGCAGCCAATACCCCCGGCCCAGTGGCTACACCTTC; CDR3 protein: CASSQYPRPSGYTF
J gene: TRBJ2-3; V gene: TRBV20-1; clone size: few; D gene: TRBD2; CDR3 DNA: TGCAGTGCTAGAGATTTTAGGGGGATTACTAGCGGAGCCACAGATACGCAGTATTTT; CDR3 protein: CSARDFRGITSGATDTQYF
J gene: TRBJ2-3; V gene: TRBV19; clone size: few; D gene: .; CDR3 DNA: TGTGCCACAGGAGGGGACTTCCCTCGCACAGATACGCAGTATTTT; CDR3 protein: CATGGDFPRTDTQYF
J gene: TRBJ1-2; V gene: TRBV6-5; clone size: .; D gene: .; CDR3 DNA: TGTGCCACCGCCTCCGGGCCGGTCTATGGCTACACCTTC; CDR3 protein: CATASGPVYGYTF
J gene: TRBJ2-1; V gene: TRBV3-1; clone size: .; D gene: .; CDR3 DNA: TGTGCCAGCAGCCAAGTTGGGGAAATGGGCTCCTACAATGAGCAGTTCTTC; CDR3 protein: CASSQVGEMGSYNEQFF
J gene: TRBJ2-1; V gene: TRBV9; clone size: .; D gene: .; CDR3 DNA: TGTGCCAGCAGTTTTAGCGGAGCGCCCTACAATGAGCAGTTCTTC; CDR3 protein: CASSFSGAPYNEQFF
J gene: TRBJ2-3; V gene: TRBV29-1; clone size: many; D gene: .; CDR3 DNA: TGCAGCGTTGAGTTTCAGGGATTGAGTACGCAGTATTTT; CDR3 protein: CSVEFQGLSTQYF
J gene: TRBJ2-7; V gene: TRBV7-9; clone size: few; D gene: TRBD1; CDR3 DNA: TGTGCCAGCAGCTTACCAGGGGGCAGCGGCGAGCAGTACTTC; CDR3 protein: CASSLPGGSGEQYF
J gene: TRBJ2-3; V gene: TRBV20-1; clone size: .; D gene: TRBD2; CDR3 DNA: TGCAGTGCTAGAATAGCGGGAGAAACAGATACGCAGTATTTT; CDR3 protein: CSARIAGETDTQYF
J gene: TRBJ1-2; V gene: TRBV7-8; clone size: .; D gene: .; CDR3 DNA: TGTGCCTTCTCCGGAGGGGAGGGGGGCTACACCTTC; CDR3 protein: CAFSGGEGGYTF
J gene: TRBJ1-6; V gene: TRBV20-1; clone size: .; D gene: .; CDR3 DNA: TGCAGTGCTAGAGAACAGGTTCCGTCCTATAATTCACCCCCCCACTTT; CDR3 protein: CSAREQVPSYNSPPHF
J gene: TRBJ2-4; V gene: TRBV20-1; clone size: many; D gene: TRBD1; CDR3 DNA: TGCAGTGCTAGTAGTCTGTCCCAGGGGGACATTCAGTACTTC; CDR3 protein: CSASSLSQGDIQYF
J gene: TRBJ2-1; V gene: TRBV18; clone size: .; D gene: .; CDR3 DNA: TGTGCCGGCTCAGACGACAGGGAGGATGAGCAGTTCTTC; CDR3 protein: CAGSDDREDEQFF
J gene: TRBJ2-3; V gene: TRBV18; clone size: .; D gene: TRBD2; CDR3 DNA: TGTGCCAGCTCACCATTAACGGGACTAGCGGCAGATACGCAGTATTTT; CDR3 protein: CASSPLTGLAADTQYF
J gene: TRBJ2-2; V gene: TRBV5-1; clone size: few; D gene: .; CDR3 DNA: TGCGCCAGCAGCGCGTCAGGTGGAGGGGAGCTGTTTTTT; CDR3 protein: CASSASGGGELFF
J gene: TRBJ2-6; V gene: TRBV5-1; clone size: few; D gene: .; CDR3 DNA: TGCGCCAGCAGCCCGCAGGGAAGGGCCGACTCTGGGGCCAACGTCCTGACTTTC; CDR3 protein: CASSPQGRADSGANVLTF
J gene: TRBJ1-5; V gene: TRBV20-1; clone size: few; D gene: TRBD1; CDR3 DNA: TGCAGTGCTAGAGATTCAGGGGGCGTGCAGCCCCAGCATTTT; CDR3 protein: CSARDSGGVQPQHF
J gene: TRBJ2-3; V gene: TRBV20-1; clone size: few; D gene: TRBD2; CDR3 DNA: TGCAGTGCTAGAAAGACTAGCGGGGGCCTATTGAGCACAGATACGCAGTATTTT; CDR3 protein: CSARKTSGGLLSTDTQYF
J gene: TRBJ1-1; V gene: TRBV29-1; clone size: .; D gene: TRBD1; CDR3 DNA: TGCAGCGCCCTGGAGGACAGGGGGCGCAGGAGTACTGAAGCTTTCTTT; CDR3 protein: CSALEDRGRRSTEAFF
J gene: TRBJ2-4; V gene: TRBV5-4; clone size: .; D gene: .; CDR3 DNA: TGTGCCAGCAGCGGGAAACAGGCCGGCTGGGAGGAGCAGTACTTC; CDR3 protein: CASSGKQAGWEEQYF